The 2 T cell receptor beta chains below all came from one sample that was sequenced in a study of cytomegalovirus exposure and HLA in healthy donors. 13 Jbeta primers and 60 Vbeta primers were used for the PCR. Only in-frame clones appear in the TCRdb table, and some are missing; sequencing was by immunoSEQ multiplex PCR. The sample holds some 150,000 clones, 60% to 80% seen once. The material sequenced was PBMCs. The receptor set was obtained from a male donor in good health and CMV-seronegative.

The chain employs TRBV7-9 and TRBJ1-6, with D maybe TRBD1 (5 bases). V lost 1 base to trimming and J lost 0 bases, with 7 bases between them. Germline V gene sequence: CDR1 SEHNR, CDR2 FQNEAQ (reference sequence). The CDR3 is made up of 16 amino acids. CDR3 region: CASSLDRLSYNSPLHF. CDR3 sequence (DNA): TGTGCCAGCAGCTTAGACAGGCTCTCCTATAATTCACCCCTCCACTTT.

The chain has TRBV19 and TRBJ1-5, with D hard to call. The V end lost 3 bases, the J end lost 0 bases, and 12 bases lay between the germline ends. The CDR3 runs to 16 residues. Germline V gives CDR1 LNHDA, CDR2 SQIVND (reference sequence). The CDR3 loop reads CASSIVRTVSNQPQHF. DNA for the CDR3: TGTGCCAGTAGTATCGTCAGAACAGTTAGCAATCAGCCCCAGCATTTT.